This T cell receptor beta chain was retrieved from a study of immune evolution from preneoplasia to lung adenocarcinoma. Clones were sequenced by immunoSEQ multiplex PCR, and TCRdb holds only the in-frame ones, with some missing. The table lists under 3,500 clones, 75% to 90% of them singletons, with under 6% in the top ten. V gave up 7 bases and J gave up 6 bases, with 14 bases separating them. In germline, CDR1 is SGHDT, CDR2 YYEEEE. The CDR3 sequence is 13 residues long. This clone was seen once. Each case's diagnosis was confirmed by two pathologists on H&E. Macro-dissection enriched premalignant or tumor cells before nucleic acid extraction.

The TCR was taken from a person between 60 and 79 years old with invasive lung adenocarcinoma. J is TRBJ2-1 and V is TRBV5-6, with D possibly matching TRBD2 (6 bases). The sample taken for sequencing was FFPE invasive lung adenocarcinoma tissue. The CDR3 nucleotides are TGTGCCAGCGGGGAGGTAGCTTCCAATGAGCAGTTCTTC. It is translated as CASGEVASNEQFF.